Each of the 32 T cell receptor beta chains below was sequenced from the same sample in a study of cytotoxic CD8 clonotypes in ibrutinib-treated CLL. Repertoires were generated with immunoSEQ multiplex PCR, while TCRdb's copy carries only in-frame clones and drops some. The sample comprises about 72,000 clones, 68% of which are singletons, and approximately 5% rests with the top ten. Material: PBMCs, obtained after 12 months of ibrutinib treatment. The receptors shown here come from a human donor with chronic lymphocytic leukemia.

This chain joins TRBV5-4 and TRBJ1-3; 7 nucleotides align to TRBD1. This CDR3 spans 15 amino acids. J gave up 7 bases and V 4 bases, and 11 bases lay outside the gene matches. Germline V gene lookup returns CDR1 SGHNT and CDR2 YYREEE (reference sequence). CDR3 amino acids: CASSLRRTGVNTIYF. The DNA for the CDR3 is TGTGCCAGCAGCCTTCGAAGGACAGGCGTGAACACCATATATTTT.

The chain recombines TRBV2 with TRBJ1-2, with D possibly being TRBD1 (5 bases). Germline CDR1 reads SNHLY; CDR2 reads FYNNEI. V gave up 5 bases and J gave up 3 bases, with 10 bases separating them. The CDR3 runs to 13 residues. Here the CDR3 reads CASSPEGDYGYTF. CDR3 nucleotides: TGTGCCAGCAGTCCTGAAGGGGACTATGGCTACACCTTC.

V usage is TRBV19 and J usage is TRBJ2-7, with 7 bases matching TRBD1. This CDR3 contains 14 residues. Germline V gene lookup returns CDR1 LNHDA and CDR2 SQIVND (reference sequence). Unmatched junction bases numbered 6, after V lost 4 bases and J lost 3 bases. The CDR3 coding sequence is TGTGCCAGTAGTAAGACAGGGAAACTCTACGAGCAGTACTTC. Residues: CASSKTGKLYEQYF.

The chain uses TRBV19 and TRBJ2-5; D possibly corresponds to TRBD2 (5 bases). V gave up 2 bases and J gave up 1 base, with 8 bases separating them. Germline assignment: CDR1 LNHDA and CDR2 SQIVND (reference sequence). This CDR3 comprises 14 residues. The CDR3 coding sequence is TGTGCCAGTAGTATAAACGGGATCCAAGAGACCCAGTACTTC. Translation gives CASSINGIQETQYF. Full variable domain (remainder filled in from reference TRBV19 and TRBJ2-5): DGGITQSPKYLFRKEGQNVTLSCEQNLNHDAMYWYRQDPGQGLRLIYYSQIVNDFQKGDIAEGYSVSREKKESFPLTVTSAQKNPTAFYLCASSINGIQETQYFGPGTRLLVL.

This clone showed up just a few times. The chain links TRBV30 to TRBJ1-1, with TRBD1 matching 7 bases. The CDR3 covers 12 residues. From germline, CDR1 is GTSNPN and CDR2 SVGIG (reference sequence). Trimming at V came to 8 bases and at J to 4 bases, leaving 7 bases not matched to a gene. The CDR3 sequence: CAGRQGSTEAFF. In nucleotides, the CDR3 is TGTGCCGGACGACAGGGAAGCACTGAAGCTTTCTTT.

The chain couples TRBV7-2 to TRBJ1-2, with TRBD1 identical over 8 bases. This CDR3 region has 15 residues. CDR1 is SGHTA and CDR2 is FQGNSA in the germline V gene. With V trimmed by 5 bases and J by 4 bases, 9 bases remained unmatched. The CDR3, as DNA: TGTGCCAGCAGCCCCACCGGGACAGGTATCTATGGCTACACCTTC. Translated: CASSPTGTGIYGYTF.

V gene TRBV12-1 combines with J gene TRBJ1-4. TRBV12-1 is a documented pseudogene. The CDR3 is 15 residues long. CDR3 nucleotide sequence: TGTGCCAGCAGCCGGCCTCGGGGGCTTGATGAAAAACTGTTTTTT. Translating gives CASSRPRGLDEKLFF.

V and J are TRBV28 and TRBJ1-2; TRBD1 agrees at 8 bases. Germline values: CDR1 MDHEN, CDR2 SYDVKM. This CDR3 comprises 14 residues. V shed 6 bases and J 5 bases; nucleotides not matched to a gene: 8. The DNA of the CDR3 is TGTGCCAGCAGACGATCAGGGACAGGATATGGCTACACCTTC. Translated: CASRRSGTGYGYTF.

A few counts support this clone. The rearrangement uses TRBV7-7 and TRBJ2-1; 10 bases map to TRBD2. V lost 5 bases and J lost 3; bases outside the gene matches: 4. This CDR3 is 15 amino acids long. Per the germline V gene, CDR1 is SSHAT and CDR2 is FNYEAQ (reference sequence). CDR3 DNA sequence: TGTGCCAGCAGCGCGTCTAGCGGGGGCTACAATGAGCAGTTCTTC. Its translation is CASSASSGGYNEQFF.

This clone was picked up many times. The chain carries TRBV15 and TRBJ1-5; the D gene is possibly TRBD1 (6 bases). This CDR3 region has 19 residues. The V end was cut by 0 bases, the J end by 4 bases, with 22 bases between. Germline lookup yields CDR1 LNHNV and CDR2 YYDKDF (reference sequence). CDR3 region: CATSRDMQGYRELNQPQHF. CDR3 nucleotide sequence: TGTGCCACCAGCAGAGATATGCAGGGATACAGGGAGCTAAATCAGCCCCAGCATTTT.

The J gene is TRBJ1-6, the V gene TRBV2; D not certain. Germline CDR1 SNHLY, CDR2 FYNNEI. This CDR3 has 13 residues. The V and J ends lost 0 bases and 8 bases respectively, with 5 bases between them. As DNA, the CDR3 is TGTGCCAGCAGTGAAGCCATACATTCACCCCTCCACTTT. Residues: CASSEAIHSPLHF.

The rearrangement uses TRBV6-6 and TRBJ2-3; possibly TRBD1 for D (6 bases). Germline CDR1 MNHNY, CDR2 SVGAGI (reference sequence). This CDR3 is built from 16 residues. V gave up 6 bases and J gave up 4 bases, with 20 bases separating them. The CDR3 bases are TGTGCCAGCAGCAGTTGGGGGCAGGGCATTTCAGATACGCAGTATTTT. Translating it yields CASSSWGQGISDTQYF.

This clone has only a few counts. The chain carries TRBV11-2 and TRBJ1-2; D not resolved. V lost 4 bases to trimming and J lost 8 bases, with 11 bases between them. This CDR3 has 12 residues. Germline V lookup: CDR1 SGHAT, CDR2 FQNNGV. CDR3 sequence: CASSSFYDGYTF. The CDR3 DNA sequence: TGTGCCAGCAGCTCTTTTTATGACGGCTACACCTTC.

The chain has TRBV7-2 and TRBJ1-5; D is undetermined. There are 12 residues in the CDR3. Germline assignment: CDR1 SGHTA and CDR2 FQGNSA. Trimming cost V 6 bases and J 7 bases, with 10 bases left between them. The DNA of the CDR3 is TGTGCCAGCAGGACACCCAACCAGCCCCAGCATTTT. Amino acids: CASRTPNQPQHF. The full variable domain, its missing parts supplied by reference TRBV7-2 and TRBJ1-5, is GAGVSQSPSNKVTEKGKDVELRCDPISGHTALYWYRQSLGQGLEFLIYFQGNSAPDKSGLPSDRFSAERTGGSVSTLTIQRTQQEDSAVYLCASRTPNQPQHFGDGTRLSIL.

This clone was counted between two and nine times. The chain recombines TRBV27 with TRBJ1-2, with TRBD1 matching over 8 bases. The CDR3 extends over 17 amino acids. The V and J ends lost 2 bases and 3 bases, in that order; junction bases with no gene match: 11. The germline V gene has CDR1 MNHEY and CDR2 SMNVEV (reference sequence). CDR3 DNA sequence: TGTGCCAGCAGTTTAGGGCAGGGGGCGCCGGGTTACTATGGCTACACCTTC. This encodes CASSLGQGAPGYYGYTF.

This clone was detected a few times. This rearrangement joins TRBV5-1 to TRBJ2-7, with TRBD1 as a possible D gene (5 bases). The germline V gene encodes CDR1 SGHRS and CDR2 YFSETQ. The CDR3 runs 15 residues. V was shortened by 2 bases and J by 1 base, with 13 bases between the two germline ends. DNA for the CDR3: TGCGCCAGCAGCTTTTCAACAGGCTGGTCCTACGAGCAGTACTTC. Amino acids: CASSFSTGWSYEQYF.

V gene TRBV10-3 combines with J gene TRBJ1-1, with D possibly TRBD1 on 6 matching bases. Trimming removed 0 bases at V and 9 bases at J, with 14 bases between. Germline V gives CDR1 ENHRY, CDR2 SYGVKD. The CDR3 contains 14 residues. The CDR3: CAISESRGAAKAFF. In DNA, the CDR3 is TGTGCCATCAGTGAGTCTAGGGGGGCCGCAAAAGCTTTCTTT.

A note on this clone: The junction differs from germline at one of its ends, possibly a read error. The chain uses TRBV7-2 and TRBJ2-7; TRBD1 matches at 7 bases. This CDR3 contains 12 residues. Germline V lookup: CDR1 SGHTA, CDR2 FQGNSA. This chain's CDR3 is CASSRDSLVVDF. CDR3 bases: TGTGCCAGCAGCCGGGACAGTTTGGTGGTGGACTTC.

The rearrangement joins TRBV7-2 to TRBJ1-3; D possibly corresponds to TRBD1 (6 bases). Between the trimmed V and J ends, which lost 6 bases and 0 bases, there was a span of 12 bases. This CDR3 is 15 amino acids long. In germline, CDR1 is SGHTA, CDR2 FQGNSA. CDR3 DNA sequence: TGTGCCAGCAGTTTTACAGGGAACTCTGGAAACACCATATATTTT. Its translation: CASSFTGNSGNTIYF.

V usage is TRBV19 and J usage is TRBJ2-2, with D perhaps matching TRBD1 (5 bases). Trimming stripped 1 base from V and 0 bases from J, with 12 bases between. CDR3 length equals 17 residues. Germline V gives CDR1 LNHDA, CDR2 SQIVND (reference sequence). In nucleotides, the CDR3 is TGTGCCAGTAGTATAGGGGCAGGGCAAGCGAACACCGGGGAGCTGTTTTTT. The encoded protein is CASSIGAGQANTGELFF.

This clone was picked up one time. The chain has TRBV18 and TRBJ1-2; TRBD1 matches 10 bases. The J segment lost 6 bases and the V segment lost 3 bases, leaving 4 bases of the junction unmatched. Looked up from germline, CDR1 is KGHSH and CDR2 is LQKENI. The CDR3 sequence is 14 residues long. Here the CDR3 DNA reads TGTGCCAGCTCACCCGGGACAGGGGCGGATGGCTACACCTTC. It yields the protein CASSPGTGADGYTF.

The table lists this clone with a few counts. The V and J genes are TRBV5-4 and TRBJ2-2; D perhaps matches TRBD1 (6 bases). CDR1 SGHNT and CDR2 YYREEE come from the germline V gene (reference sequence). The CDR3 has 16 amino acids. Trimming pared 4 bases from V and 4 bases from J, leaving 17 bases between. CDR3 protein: CASSGPSLQGTGELFF. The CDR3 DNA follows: TGTGCCAGCAGCGGGCCATCCCTACAGGGCACCGGGGAGCTGTTTTTT.

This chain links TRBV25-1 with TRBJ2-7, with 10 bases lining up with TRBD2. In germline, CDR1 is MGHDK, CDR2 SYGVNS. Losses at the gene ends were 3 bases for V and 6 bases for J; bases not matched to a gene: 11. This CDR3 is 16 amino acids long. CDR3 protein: CASSDSLLAGSSEQYF. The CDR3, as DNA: TGTGCCAGCAGTGACTCTCTACTAGCGGGGTCTAGCGAGCAGTACTTC.

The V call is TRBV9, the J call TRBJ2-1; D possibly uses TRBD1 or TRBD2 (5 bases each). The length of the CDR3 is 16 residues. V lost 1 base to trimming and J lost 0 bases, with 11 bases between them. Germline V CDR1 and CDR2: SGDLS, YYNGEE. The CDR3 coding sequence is TGTGCCAGCAGCGTAAGGGCAGGGAGCTCCTACAATGAGCAGTTCTTC. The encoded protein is CASSVRAGSSYNEQFF.

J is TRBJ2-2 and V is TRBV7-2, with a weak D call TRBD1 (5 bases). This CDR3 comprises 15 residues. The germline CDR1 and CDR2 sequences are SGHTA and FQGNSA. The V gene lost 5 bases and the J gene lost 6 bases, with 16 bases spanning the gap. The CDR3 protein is CASSIDQTRAGELFF. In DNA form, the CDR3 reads TGTGCCAGCAGCATAGACCAAACCAGGGCCGGGGAGCTGTTTTTT.

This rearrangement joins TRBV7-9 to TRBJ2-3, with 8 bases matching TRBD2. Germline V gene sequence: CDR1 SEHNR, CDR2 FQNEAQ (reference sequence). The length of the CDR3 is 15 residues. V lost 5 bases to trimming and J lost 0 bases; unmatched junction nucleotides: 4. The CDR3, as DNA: TGTGCCAGCAGCCCAGCGGGGGACAGCACAGATACGCAGTATTTT. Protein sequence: CASSPAGDSTDTQYF.

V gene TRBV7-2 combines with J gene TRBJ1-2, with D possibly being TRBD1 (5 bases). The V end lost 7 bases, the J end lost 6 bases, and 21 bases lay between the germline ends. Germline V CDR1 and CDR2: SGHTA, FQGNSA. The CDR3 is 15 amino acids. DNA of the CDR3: TGTGCCAGCACCGAATCAAGCGACAGTCTCGATGGCTACACCTTC. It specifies CASTESSDSLDGYTF.

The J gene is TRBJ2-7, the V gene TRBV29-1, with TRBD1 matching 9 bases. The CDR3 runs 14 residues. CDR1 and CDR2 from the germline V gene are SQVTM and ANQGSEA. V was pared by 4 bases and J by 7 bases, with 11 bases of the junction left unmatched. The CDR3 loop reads CSVATGQGLREQYF. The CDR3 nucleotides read TGCAGCGTTGCTACGGGACAGGGACTCCGGGAGCAGTACTTC.

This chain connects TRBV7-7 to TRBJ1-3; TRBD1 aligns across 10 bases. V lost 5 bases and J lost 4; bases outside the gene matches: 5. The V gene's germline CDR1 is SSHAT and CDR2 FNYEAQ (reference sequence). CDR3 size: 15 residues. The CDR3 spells CASSIGTGAGNTIYF. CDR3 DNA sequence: TGTGCCAGCAGCATAGGGACAGGGGCCGGAAACACCATATATTTT.

The CDR3 nucleotides read TGTGCCAGCAGCTTTGGACAGGGCCCTCAAGAGACCCAGTACTTC. Residues: CASSFGQGPQETQYF. The chain couples TRBV7-2 to TRBJ2-5; 8 positions agree with TRBD1. Per germline, CDR1 SGHTA and CDR2 FQGNSA. The trim removed 3 bases at V and 2 bases at J, leaving 5 bases unmatched. This CDR3 comprises 15 residues. Using reference TRBV7-2 and TRBJ2-5 for the parts outside the CDR3, the full variable domain is GAGVSQSPSNKVTEKGKDVELRCDPISGHTALYWYRQSLGQGLEFLIYFQGNSAPDKSGLPSDRFSAERTGGSVSTLTIQRTQQEDSAVYLCASSFGQGPQETQYFGPGTRLLVL.

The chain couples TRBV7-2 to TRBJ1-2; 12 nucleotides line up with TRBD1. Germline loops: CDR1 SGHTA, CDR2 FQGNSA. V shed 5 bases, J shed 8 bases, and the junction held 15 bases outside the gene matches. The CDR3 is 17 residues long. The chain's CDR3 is CASSNTGTGGHDGGYTF. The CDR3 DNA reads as TGTGCCAGCAGCAACACCGGGACAGGGGGCCACGATGGGGGCTACACCTTC.

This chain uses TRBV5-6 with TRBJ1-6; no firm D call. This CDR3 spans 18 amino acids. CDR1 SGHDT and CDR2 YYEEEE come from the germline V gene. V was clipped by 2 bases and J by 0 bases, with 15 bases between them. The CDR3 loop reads CASSFSRGGSSYNSPLHF. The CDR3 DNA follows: TGTGCCAGCAGCTTCAGCCGCGGAGGCAGCTCCTATAATTCACCCCTCCACTTT.